Shown below are 24 T cell receptor beta chains from a single sample sequenced in a study of identical twins. TCRdb redid the calling of the 5' RACE reads with MiXCR, one entry per CDR3 protein. The sample lists about 460,000 distinct CDR3 sequences, 12% to 15% occurring once. These data also featured in a second study, about yellow fever vaccine responses in identical twins.

The sequencing input was CD4+ T cells sorted from blood. These receptor sequences come from a woman aged 18-35 years in good health.

This clonotype was recorded a few times. V is TRBV7-3 and J is TRBJ2-1; TRBD2 matches at 15 bases. CDR1 SGHTA and CDR2 FQGTGA come from the germline V gene. This CDR3 contains 16 residues. V trimming: 6 bases; J trimming: 8 bases; junction bases outside the gene matches: 8. Written as DNA, the CDR3 is TGTGCCAGCAGTCGGACTAGCGGGGGGGCCGCGGATGAGCAGTTCTTC. Residues: CASSRTSGGAADEQFF.

This clonotype has more than one count but fewer than ten. The chain is built from TRBV3-1 and TRBJ2-1, with 13 positions matching TRBD2. CDR1 is LGHDT and CDR2 is YNNKEL in the germline V gene (reference sequence). The V and J ends lost 3 bases and 9 bases, in that order; junction bases with no gene match: 8. This CDR3 region has 16 residues. CDR3 DNA: TGTGCCAGCAGCCAGGCACTAGCGGGAGGGCAGGGTGAGCAGTTCTTC. Its protein is CASSQALAGGQGEQFF.

The chain carries TRBV30 and TRBJ2-6; D might be TRBD1 (5 bases). V lost 4 bases and J 0 bases, leaving 7 bases between the germline ends. The germline V gene has CDR1 GTSNPN and CDR2 SVGIG (reference sequence). There are 14 residues in the CDR3. The CDR3 coding sequence is TGTGCCTGGACCCAGGGCTCTGGGGCCAACGTCCTGACTTTC. It encodes CAWTQGSGANVLTF.

Many counts were recorded for this clonotype. The chain joins TRBV5-1 to TRBJ1-1; 9 positions match TRBD1. CDR1 SGHRS and CDR2 YFSETQ come from the germline V gene. This CDR3 has 13 amino acids. V lost 2 bases, J lost 7 bases, and 3 bases stayed unmatched. As DNA, the CDR3 is TGCGCCAGCAGCTTAGGACAGGGGATTGAAGCTTTCTTT. It translates to CASSLGQGIEAFF.

This clonotype was observed many times. This chain uses TRBV29-1 with TRBJ2-3; D remains unclear. V dropped 8 bases and J dropped 3 bases, with 0 bases sitting between them. Germline V gene data show CDR1 as SQVTM and CDR2 as ANQGSEA. The CDR3 loop spans 8 amino acids. CDR3 protein: CSTDTQYF. The CDR3 region has the DNA TGCAGCACAGATACGCAGTATTTT.

This clonotype was counted many times. This sequence joins TRBV12-3 or TRBV12-4 and TRBJ1-4, with no clear D. V lost 8 bases to trimming and J lost 8 bases, with 15 bases between them. This CDR3 has 13 amino acids. The DNA of the CDR3 is TGTGCCAGCGGCCTATCGGGTGGGGAAAAACTGTTTTTT. Its translation: CASGLSGGEKLFF.

This clonotype showed up just a few times. The chain joins TRBV20-1 to TRBJ1-4, with a tentative D call TRBD1 (6 bases). The V gene lost 6 bases and the J gene lost 5 bases, with 16 bases spanning the gap. The CDR3 has 14 amino acids. CDR1 and CDR2 (germline): DFQATT, SNEGSKA (reference sequence). The CDR3 is CSATGQPRNEKLFF. The CDR3 DNA sequence: TGCAGTGCCACAGGACAGCCACGAAATGAAAAACTGTTTTTT.

V gene TRBV7-6 combines with J gene TRBJ1-4; D is possibly TRBD1 (6 bases). The V and J ends lost 5 bases and 7 bases respectively, with 11 bases between them. This CDR3 comprises 13 residues. The germline V gene has CDR1 SGHVS and CDR2 FNYEAQ. This chain's CDR3 is CASSGYRAEKLFF. The CDR3 coding sequence is TGTGCCAGCAGCGGATACAGGGCTGAAAAACTGTTTTTT.

This clonotype was detected only a few times. This chain links TRBV7-8 with TRBJ2-1; 15 nucleotides align to TRBD2. The CDR3 contains 17 residues. The V gene end was trimmed by 6 bases and the J gene end by 3 bases; junction bases not matched to a gene: 6. Looked up from germline, CDR1 is SGHVS and CDR2 is FQNEAQ. CDR3 DNA sequence: TGTGCCAGCAGGGGACTAGCGGGGGGACTTGTCTACAATGAGCAGTTCTTC. It translates to CASRGLAGGLVYNEQFF.

This clonotype was observed a few times. The chain joins TRBV11-2 to TRBJ1-1, with a tentative D call TRBD1 (5 bases). Germline CDR1 and CDR2: SGHAT and FQNNGV. The CDR3 totals 18 residues. The germline V and J ends were trimmed by 4 bases and 1 base, with 22 bases remaining between them. CDR3 in amino acids: CASSSDWGWGSSNTEAFF. As DNA, the CDR3 is TGTGCCAGCAGCTCCGATTGGGGGTGGGGCAGCTCGAACACTGAAGCTTTCTTT.

The V call is TRBV15, the J call TRBJ2-2, with D unclear. This CDR3 is built from 12 residues. The germline gives CDR1 LNHNV, CDR2 YYDKDF (reference sequence). V lost 2 bases to trimming and J lost 6 bases, with 4 bases between them. Written as DNA, the CDR3 is TGTGCCACCAGCAGAATTTCCGGGGAGCTGTTTTTT. It specifies CATSRISGELFF. The variable domain in full, completed from reference TRBV15 and TRBJ2-2, reads DAMVIQNPRYQVTQFGKPVTLSCSQTLNHNVMYWYQQKSSQAPKLLFHYYDKDFNNEADTPDNFQSRRPNTSFCFLDIRSPGLGDTAMYLCATSRISGELFFGEGSRLTVL.

This clonotype occurred a few times. The genes are TRBV6-4 and TRBJ2-1, with D perhaps matching TRBD1 (5 bases). The V end lost 3 bases, the J end lost 15 bases, and 12 bases lay between the germline ends. Germline CDR1 is MRHNA and CDR2 is SNTAGT. The CDR3 loop spans 11 amino acids. The CDR3 sequence is CASSEGAGWFF. The CDR3 DNA sequence: TGTGCCAGCAGTGAAGGTGCAGGGTGGTTCTTC.

A word on this clonotype: The junction departs from the called germline gene at one end, perhaps through a read error. This chain connects TRBV6-1 to TRBJ2-7; no firm D call. Germline CDR1 is MNHNS and CDR2 is SASEGT. This CDR3 is 13 amino acids long. The CDR3 loop reads CASSRQSSHEQYF. As DNA, the CDR3 is TGTGCCAGCAGTCGACAAAGCTCCCACGAGCAGTACTTC.

V gene TRBV24-1 combines with J gene TRBJ2-1; 7 bases map to TRBD1. Per the germline V gene, CDR1 is KGHDR and CDR2 is SFDVKD. The junction had 9 bases not matched to a gene; V was cut back by 4 bases and J by 4 bases. The CDR3 totals 16 residues. CDR3 loop: CATSDPTGTAYNEQFF. The DNA of the CDR3 is TGTGCCACCAGTGACCCAACCGGGACAGCATACAATGAGCAGTTCTTC.

The chain links TRBV7-8 to TRBJ2-5, with D perhaps matching TRBD2 (5 bases). This CDR3 comprises 15 residues. Per the germline V gene, CDR1 is SGHVS and CDR2 is FQNEAQ. Trimming left V 5 bases short and J 4 bases short, with 17 bases between. CDR3 sequence: CASSPTPWERETQYF. CDR3 nucleotide sequence: TGTGCCAGCAGCCCAACGCCTTGGGAGCGAGAGACCCAGTACTTC.

The V gene is TRBV18, the J gene TRBJ1-1; 7 positions match TRBD1. V dropped 8 bases and J dropped 0; count of bases not matched to a gene: 9. The CDR3 loop spans 15 amino acids. CDR1 is KGHSH and CDR2 is LQKENI in the germline V gene. The DNA of the CDR3 is TGTGCCAGCGGCAGGGGGGGAACTTTGAACACTGAAGCTTTCTTT. This gives the protein CASGRGGTLNTEAFF.

In its sample, this clonotype was seen a few times. J is TRBJ2-5 and V is TRBV5-1; D is perhaps TRBD2 (6 bases). Trimming pared 7 bases from V and 1 base from J, leaving 17 bases between. The germline V gene has CDR1 SGHRS and CDR2 YFSETQ. The CDR3 has 15 residues. CDR3 region: CASGSEGLPQETQYF. CDR3 nucleotide sequence: TGCGCCAGCGGGTCGGAGGGACTCCCCCAAGAGACCCAGTACTTC.

This clonotype turned up a few times. The chain employs TRBV12-3 or TRBV12-4 and TRBJ2-7; D is uncertain. The CDR3 is 12 residues long. V was shortened by 3 bases and J by 4 bases, with 7 bases between the two germline ends. CDR3 DNA: TGTGCCAGCAGTTTGGACCCTTACGAGCAGTACTTC. Its translation: CASSLDPYEQYF.

V usage is TRBV20-1 and J usage is TRBJ2-5, with TRBD2 matching 8 bases. The CDR3 totals 15 residues. The J segment lost 4 bases and the V segment lost 0 bases, leaving 7 bases of the junction unmatched. CDR1 and CDR2 from the germline V gene are DFQATT and SNEGSKA (reference sequence). The CDR3 region is CSARDYERGSETQYF. CDR3 nucleotides: TGCAGTGCTAGAGATTACGAGCGGGGGTCAGAGACCCAGTACTTC.

In this sample, this clonotype turned up a few times. The rearrangement uses TRBV11-3 and TRBJ2-1; 9 bases align to TRBD1. CDR1 and CDR2 (germline): SGHNT, YENEEA. The CDR3 covers 15 residues. Losses at the gene ends were 5 bases for V and 6 bases for J; bases not matched to a gene: 8. The CDR3 loop reads CASSGRDRDVNEQFF. CDR3 sequence (DNA): TGTGCCAGCAGCGGCCGGGACAGGGACGTCAATGAGCAGTTCTTC.

The V gene is TRBV7-8, the J gene TRBJ1-2, with 10 bases aligning to TRBD1. V shed 5 bases and J 8 bases; nucleotides not matched to a gene: 8. Germline CDR1 and CDR2: SGHVS and FQNEAQ. There are 14 residues in the CDR3. In nucleotides, the CDR3 is TGTGCCAGCAGCCCGGGACAGGGGTTGGACGGCTACACCTTC. Amino acids: CASSPGQGLDGYTF. The full variable domain, in which reference TRBV7-8 and TRBJ1-2 provide the parts outside the CDR3, is GAGVSQSPRYKVAKRGQDVALRCDPISGHVSLFWYQQALGQGPEFLTYFQNEAQLDKSGLPSDRFFAERPEGSVSTLKIQRTQQEDSAVYLCASSPGQGLDGYTFGSGTRLTVV.

CDR3 coding DNA: TGTGCCAGCAGTTACCGCGATGGGCCCACTGAAGCTTTCTTT. As protein: CASSYRDGPTEAFF. This chain connects TRBV6-5 to TRBJ1-1; D is unresolved. The V gene lost 2 bases and the J gene lost 4 bases, with 11 bases spanning the gap. The CDR3 is 14 residues long. The germline gives CDR1 MNHEY, CDR2 SVGAGI.

This clonotype showed up just a few times. The V and J genes are TRBV7-2 and TRBJ2-1; perhaps TRBD1 as D (6 bases). The CDR3 extends over 14 amino acids. Per the germline V gene, CDR1 is SGHTA and CDR2 is FQGNSA. V was pared by 5 bases and J by 8 bases, with 16 bases between. The chain's CDR3 is CASSLQGLRDEQFF. CDR3 bases: TGTGCCAGCAGCCTTCAGGGGCTTAGGGATGAGCAGTTCTTC.

The sample holds a few counts of this clonotype. The chain carries TRBV28 and TRBJ2-7; D remains ambiguous. The CDR3 spans 12 residues. Germline V gene data show CDR1 as MDHEN and CDR2 as SYDVKM. Deletions cut 4 bases from V and 3 bases from J, with 7 bases between. The CDR3: CASSSVVYEQYF. The CDR3 region has the DNA TGTGCCAGCAGTTCGGTGGTCTACGAGCAGTACTTC.